The present T cell receptor beta chain was sequenced within a study of cytomegalovirus exposure and HLA in healthy donors. Overall study findings and caveats: Reports described diagnosis of cytomegalovirus status by the classifier as highly specific and sensitive. Beyond CMV serostatus, there was no information to go on about immune exposure. The authors reported that TCR beta sequences could predict HLA-A and HLA-B alleles. These predictions were accurate for most subjects in the first cohort. Data from an earlier analysis indicated that most TCR beta V segments were productive either about 87% or about 30% of the time.

This CDR3 comprises 16 residues. Trimming shortened V by 0 bases and J by 5 bases, and 11 bases separated the two germline ends. Germline V CDR1 and CDR2: SGHNT, YENEEA. In the PCR, 60 Vbeta and 13 Jbeta primers were used. The repertoire was sequenced with immunoSEQ multiplex PCR; TCRdb's copy has only in-frame clones and lacks some. The table has some 150,000 clones, around 79% seen once; the top ten hold roughly 0.7%. About this clone itself: Its antigen is as yet unknown.

Sequenced input: PBMCs. V usage is TRBV11-3 and J usage is TRBJ1-6, with D possibly being TRBD1 (6 bases). This receptor was obtained from a male donor in good health and CMV-seronegative. This CDR3 is CASSLEGAGNNSPLHF. CDR3 DNA sequence: TGTGCCAGCAGCTTAGAGGGGGCAGGGAATAATTCACCCCTCCACTTT.